The rows below give T cell receptor beta chains drawn from one sample of a study of identical twins. In TCRdb, the 5' RACE reads were re-called with MiXCR into one record per CDR3 protein. Altogether 240,000 or so distinct CDR3 sequences are present, approximately 7% being singletons, with the ten largest covering 3.5% to 4%. The data were also submitted as part of a second study, on yellow fever vaccine responses in identical twins.

The sequenced material came from memory (CD45RO+) T cells sorted from blood. These receptors originate from a woman aged 18-29 years in good health. Each CDR3 is given with its conserved first and last residue. D genes are given only for firm matches. Expanded clones get a size class; other rows say once, few or many, or leave the size out.

clone_size | d_call | j_call | v_call | cdr3_nt | cdr3_aa
many | - | TRBJ1-6 | TRBV11-2 | TGTGCCAGCAGCTTAGGGACAGAGGGGAATTCACCCCTCCACTTT | CASSLGTEGNSPLHF
- | TRBD2 | TRBJ2-1 | TRBV27 | TGTGCCAGCAGTTTGTTACTAGCGGGGCCTAATGAGCAGTTCTTC | CASSLLLAGPNEQFF
- | - | TRBJ2-5 | TRBV20-1 | TGCAGTGCTAGAAACGCACAGGAGACCCAGTACTTC | CSARNAQETQYF
- | - | TRBJ1-1 | TRBV5-1 | TGCGCCAGCAGGATTGGTATCATAAACACTGAAGCTTTCTTT | CASRIGIINTEAFF
few | - | TRBJ2-1 | TRBV6-5 | TGTGCCAGCAGGCAGGGGGGCAATGAGCAGTTCTTC | CASRQGGNEQFF
many | - | TRBJ2-5 | TRBV29-1 | TGCAGCGGTAGGGGGGCTAGCGGAAACCAAGAGACCCAGTACTTC | CSGRGASGNQETQYF
many | TRBD2 | TRBJ2-2 | TRBV9 | TGTGCCAGCAGCGGGACGGGACTAAACACCGGGGAGCTGTTTTTT | CASSGTGLNTGELFF
many | - | TRBJ2-5 | TRBV2 | TGTGCCAGCAGTGCTGCGATAAGGGGAGAGACCCAGTACTTC | CASSAAIRGETQYF
few | - | TRBJ1-4 | TRBV28 | TGTGCCAGCAGTCCCCCTCCCCGGACGGATGAAAAACTGTTTTTT | CASSPPPRTDEKLFF
- | TRBD2 | TRBJ2-7 | TRBV7-9 | TGTGCCAGCAGCCCCCTGACTAGCGGGATCACCTACGAGCAGTACTTC | CASSPLTSGITYEQYF
many | - | TRBJ1-6 | TRBV4-1 | TGCGCCAGCAGCCAAGTTGGGGCGGGTTCACCCCTCCACTTT | CASSQVGAGSPLHF
- | - | TRBJ2-5 | TRBV28 | TGTGCCAGCACGCGCGGGGGAGGGGGCGAGACCCAGTACTTC | CASTRGGGGETQYF
- | TRBD2 | TRBJ2-6 | TRBV27 | TGTGCCAGCACGAGGGCGGGAGCTTTGGCTGGGGCCAACGTCCTGACTTTC | CASTRAGALAGANVLTF
- | - | TRBJ2-5 | TRBV3-1 | TGTGCCAGCAGCCCCGGAGTCTACGAGAACCCGGAGACCCAGTACTTC | CASSPGVYENPETQYF
many | - | TRBJ2-3 | TRBV5-1 | TGCGCCAGCAGCTCGGGAGTTCTTAGCACAGATACGCAGTATTTT | CASSSGVLSTDTQYF
- | TRBD2 | TRBJ2-5 | TRBV6-5 | TGTGCCAGCAGAGGACTAGAGTACCAAGAGACCCAGTACTTC | CASRGLEYQETQYF
many | TRBD2 | TRBJ2-1 | TRBV20-1 | TGCAGTGCTCCTAACCCAACTAGCGGGGTCGGGAATGAGCAGTTCTTC | CSAPNPTSGVGNEQFF
- | TRBD2 | TRBJ2-7 | TRBV15 | TGTGCCACCGGCGGGGGCTACGAGCAGTACTTC | CATGGGYEQYF
few | TRBD1 | TRBJ1-2 | TRBV9 | TGTGCCAGCAGCGTATCTCCGGGACAGAGTGACTACACCTTC | CASSVSPGQSDYTF
- | TRBD1 | TRBJ2-1 | TRBV5-6 | TGTGCCAGCAGCTGGACAGGGGTTGGTGAGCAGTTCTTC | CASSWTGVGEQFF
few | - | TRBJ2-2 | TRBV2 | TGTGCCAGCAGGATTACTCAGGGCGGGGAGCTGTTTTTT | CASRITQGGELFF
many | TRBD2 | TRBJ2-1 | TRBV28 | TGTGCCAGCAGGACGACTAGCCCGAGCTCCTACAATGAGCAGTTCTTC | CASRTTSPSSYNEQFF
- | - | TRBJ2-2 | TRBV20-1 | TGCAGTGCGCGGGGACGGTCGAACACCGGGGAGCTGTTTTTT | CSARGRSNTGELFF
few | - | TRBJ2-7 | TRBV15 | TGTGCCACCAGCAGAGATACGGGGCACCCCTACGAGCAGTACTTC | CATSRDTGHPYEQYF
- | - | TRBJ1-2 | TRBV4-2 | TGTGCCAGCAGCCAAGATAAGGGTGGCAGGGAATCGGCCTATGGCTACACCTTC | CASSQDKGGRESAYGYTF
- | - | TRBJ2-3 | TRBV24-1 | TGTGCCACCAGTGACCCCGGGGGCATAGGGGCCACAGATACGCAGTATTTT | CATSDPGGIGATDTQYF